What follows is one T cell receptor (beta chain) and its context. Its antigen is currently unknown. Produced via immunoSEQ multiplex PCR; TCRdb's table is partial and in-frame only. The sample includes approximately 170,000 clones, roughly 80% of them seen just once. CDR1 and CDR2 (germline): SGHTA, FQGNSA. The CDR3 length is 14 residues. Trimming took 5 bases from V and 4 from J; bases not matched to a gene: 7. This entry belongs to a study of cytomegalovirus exposure and HLA in healthy donors. Study context: It was reported in a later analysis that the same platform had been used for the approximately 110 validation repertoires as for the roughly 650 first-cohort repertoires. Study-wide results and limits: A list of approximately 150 TCR beta chains associated with cytomegalovirus was given. Reported performance of the classifier showed diagnosis of cytomegalovirus status with high specificity and sensitivity.

The specimen sequenced was PBMCs. This chain connects TRBV7-2 to TRBJ1-2, with 7 bases fitting TRBD1. The sequence came from a man aged 25 to 45 in good health and CMV-seropositive. This chain's CDR3 is CASSHRQGVYGYTF. CDR3 in DNA: TGTGCCAGCAGCCATAGACAGGGCGTCTATGGCTACACCTTC. The variable domain in full, completed from reference TRBV7-2 and TRBJ1-2, reads GAGVSQSPSNKVTEKGKDVELRCDPISGHTALYWYRQSLGQGLEFLIYFQGNSAPDKSGLPSDRFSAERTGGSVSTLTIQRTQQEDSAVYLCASSHRQGVYGYTFGSGTRLTVV.